Sequencing of this T cell receptor (beta chain) was carried out in a study of T cell clusters in autoimmune cytopenias. The CDR3 consists of 15 residues. TRB rearrangements were amplified by touch-down multiplex PCR with mixed TRB-A/B primers. After re-calling the multiplex PCR reads, TCRdb lists one entry per CDR3 protein, DNA absent. This table lists around 6,000 distinct CDR3 sequences. TRB was amplified from 250 ng of peripheral blood genomic DNA per sample. In addition, the sample was reused for a study of T cell repertoires in aging, cancer and after chemotherapy.

The sequence derives from a human donor in good health. The chain couples TRBV12-3 or TRBV12-4 to TRBJ1-3. The source material was peripheral blood. The chain's CDR3 is CASSLSRSTGNTIYF.